This TCR beta chain was sequenced in a study of graft-versus-host responses after intestinal transplantation. Study details: Each transplant was multivisceral, liver-intestinal, or isolated intestinal. Anti-thymocyte globulin was used for induction in all recipients, who then took tacrolimus and steroids for around 3 years.

Sequencing was performed with immunoSEQ multiplex PCR; in TCRdb, only in-frame clones are kept and a portion is missing. The sample has about 110,000 clones, around 92% seen once. V shed 1 base and J shed 2 bases, with 12 bases lying between them. The CDR3 is made up of 15 amino acids. The germline V gene has CDR1 SGHTA and CDR2 FQGNSA. Concerning this clone itself: Its specificity is not known.

The source material was unstimulated CD8+ T cells sorted from spleen or lymph node cells, sampled before transplant. The sequence was obtained from a human donor who was the organ donor for an intestinal transplant. This sequence joins TRBV7-2 and TRBJ2-7, with D possibly being TRBD2 (7 bases). CDR3 residues: CASSLVPGGPYEQYF. CDR3 nucleotide sequence: TGTGCCAGCAGCTTAGTTCCGGGGGGCCCCTACGAGCAGTACTTC.